A selection of T cell receptor beta chains follows, all from one sample in a study of prognosis after radiotherapy for stage I lung cancer. TCRdb used MiXCR to reprocess the multiplex PCR reads, holding one entry per CDR3 protein. This table holds around 15,000 distinct CDR3 sequences, around half found once. The sample consisted of PBMCs, taken before or after stereotactic body radiation therapy (not recorded which). The receptors come from a donor over 45 with non-small cell lung cancer. The CDR3 runs from the conserved cysteine through the conserved F or W. A D gene is named only where the DNA matches it firmly. Some rows mark clone size as missing; the rest say once, few, many or name a class of expanded clone.

- TRBJ1-6 - TRBV27 12 TGTGCCAGTAGCAAGCTAGGCACTGAAGATTTCTTT CASSKLGTEDFF
- TRBJ2-5 medium-sized TRBV30 14 TGTGCCTGGAGCGGGGACGAGAAGCAAGAGACCCAGTACTTC CAWSGDEKQETQYF
- TRBJ2-7 - TRBV11-2 11 TGTGCCAGCAGTGAAGGGGGCGAGCAGTACTTC CASSEGGEQYF
- TRBJ1-2 - TRBV6-1 13 TGTGCCAGCATCCACAGGGTTAACTATGGCCACACCTTC CASIHRVNYGHTF
- TRBJ2-7 many TRBV20-1 13 TGCAGTGCTAACCCACAGGGAACCTACGAGCAGTACTTC CSANPQGTYEQYF
- TRBJ2-3 - TRBV11-3 12 TGTGCCAGCAGCTCACTAGCAGATACGCAGTATTTT CASSSLADTQYF
- TRBJ2-7 medium-sized TRBV28 12 TGTGCCAGCAGTTCCTCTTCGAACGAGCAGTACTTC CASSSSSNEQYF
TRBD1 TRBJ1-1 - TRBV6-1 17 TGTGCCAGGTCCAATGTGTGGCCGGGACAGGGGATAAGTGAAGCTTTCTTT CARSNVWPGQGISEAFF
- TRBJ1-5 medium-sized TRBV30 13 TGTGCCTGGAGTGTACAGAACAATCAGCCCCAGCATTTT CAWSVQNNQPQHF
TRBD1 TRBJ2-2 - TRBV11-3 19 TGTGCCAGCAGCTTAGGGTACTCGGGACAGGTGTCGAACACCGGGGAGCTGTTTTTT CASSLGYSGQVSNTGELFF
- TRBJ1-5 - TRBV4-1 15 TGCGCCAGCAGCCCCGGCCAGTTGAGCAATCAGCCCCAGCATTTT CASSPGQLSNQPQHF
- TRBJ2-7 few TRBV2 15 TGTGCCAGCCGCGAAGGGACACAGCATACCTACGAGCAGTACTTC CASREGTQHTYEQYF
- TRBJ1-6 - TRBV4-3 16 TGCGCCAGCAGCCAAGAACCCCGGCCGTTCGATTCACCCCTCCACTTT CASSQEPRPFDSPLHF
TRBD1 TRBJ2-7 - TRBV11-2 13 TGTGCCAGCAGCTTAGCAGCAGGGGGCGAGCAGTACTTC CASSLAAGGEQYF
TRBD2 TRBJ2-5 many TRBV6-2/TRBV6-3 13 TGTGCCACGAATACGGGGGGCCAAGAGACCCAGTACTTC CATNTGGQETQYF
TRBD2 TRBJ2-3 - TRBV6-1 16 TGTGCCAGCAGAGTCGTGTGGCTAGCGGGGACAGATACGCAGTATTTT CASRVVWLAGTDTQYF
- TRBJ2-3 many TRBV7-9 13 TGTGCCAGCAGTACGGAGGGCACAGATACGCAGTATTTT CASSTEGTDTQYF
- TRBJ1-4 - TRBV5-1 15 TGCGCCAGCAGCCCAACCGGGACCCTGAATGAAAAACTGTTTTTT CASSPTGTLNEKLFF
- TRBJ1-3 medium-sized TRBV6-1 18 TGTGCCAGCAGTGAAGTGGTTTATATGGGGGCCTCTGGAAACACCATATATTTT CASSEVVYMGASGNTIYF
TRBD2 TRBJ2-3 - TRBV6-2/TRBV6-3 15 TGTGCCAGCAGCCGGACTAGCGGGGGAGGGAATACGCAGTATTTT CASSRTSGGGNTQYF
TRBD2 TRBJ2-6 many TRBV3-1 17 TGTGCCAGCAGACTCGGGGGGGGCGTGGCTGGGGCCAACGTCCTGACTTTC CASRLGGGVAGANVLTF
TRBD2 TRBJ2-7 - TRBV11-2 15 TGTGCCAGCAGCCCACCAGCGGGGGGTCTCTACGAGCGGTACTTC CASSPPAGGLYERYF
- TRBJ1-6 - TRBV18 15 TGTGCCAGCTCACCCTACAGGGATGTAAATTCACCCCTCCACTTT CASSPYRDVNSPLHF
- TRBJ1-2 - TRBV6-2/TRBV6-3 15 TGTGCCAGCATTGAAGTCTGGGGGGTCGGCTATGGCTACACCTTC CASIEVWGVGYGYTF
- TRBJ2-2 many TRBV20-1 13 TGCAGTGCAATAGCTGCGAACACCGGGGAGCTGTTTTTT CSAIAANTGELFF
- TRBJ2-2 medium-sized TRBV28 14 TGTGCCAGAAGGGGGGGGCGGGGCACCGGGGAGCTGTTTTTT CARRGGRGTGELFF
- TRBJ2-5 many TRBV9 17 TGTGCCAGCAGCGTAGGCGAGGAGACAGACCTTGAGGGGACCCAGTACTTC CASSVGEETDLEGTQYF
- TRBJ1-1 many TRBV4-2 14 TGTGCCAGCAGCCAATCACAGGGAGCACATGAAGCTTTCTTT CASSQSQGAHEAFF
- TRBJ2-1 - TRBV15 15 TGTGCCACCAGAGGAATGGGGGGCGACTGGGGTGAGCAGTTCTTC CATRGMGGDWGEQFF
- TRBJ1-1 - TRBV11-2 15 TGTGCCAGCAGCCCTAACGCTGGCGGGAGCACTGAAGCTTTCTTT CASSPNAGGSTEAFF
- TRBJ1-3 - TRBV6-1 16 TGTGCCAGCAGTAAGTCCTGCTTCAGGTCCGGAAACACCATATATTTT CASSKSCFRSGNTIYF
TRBD2 TRBJ2-5 many TRBV20-1 16 TGCAGTGCTAGAGAGAGGGTGGCGGGAGGGCCGGAGACCCAGTACTTC CSARERVAGGPETQYF
- TRBJ1-5 many TRBV4-2 16 TGTGCCAGCAGCCAAGGGGGCCCAGGGCGCAATCAGCCCCAGCATTTT CASSQGGPGRNQPQHF
TRBD1 TRBJ1-2 - TRBV20-1 14 TGCAGTGATAGAGTAGGGACAGCCTCCTATGGCTACAACTTC CSDRVGTASYGYNF